Listed below are T cell receptor beta chains from one sample, sequenced in a study of regulatory T cells in long-lasting Graves disease. TCRdb re-derived calls from the multiplex PCR reads in MiXCR, one entry per CDR3 protein. The data show approximately 300,000 distinct CDR3 sequences, 15% to 20% seen once. The sequencing here drew on peripheral blood mononuclear cells (PBMCs), taken at new diagnosis, from a patient treated with antithyroid drugs. Receptors were obtained from a female donor with Graves disease. The CDR3 runs from the conserved cysteine through the conserved F or W. The D gene is left open where the match is weak. Size values are once, few and many counts, or a class for expanded clones, and some rows have none.

size,D,J,V,DNA,CDR3
many,.,TRBJ2-7,TRBV11-2,TGTGCCAGCAGGGGACGGCAGCCCTACGAGCAGTACTTC,CASRGRQPYEQYF
many,.,TRBJ2-3,TRBV19,TGTGCCAGTAGTAGAACTCCAGATACGCAGTATTTT,CASSRTPDTQYF
.,.,TRBJ2-2,TRBV25-1,TGTGCCAGCAGGGCCGGGAACACCGGGGAGCTGTTTTTT,CASRAGNTGELFF
once,.,TRBJ2-7,TRBV20-1,TGCAGTGCCAGTACGGGGACGGGACTTGGCTACGAGCAGTACTTC,CSASTGTGLGYEQYF
many,.,TRBJ1-4,TRBV19,TGTGCCAGTACCCGAAGAAGAGGAGAGAATGAAAAACTGTTTTTT,CASTRRRGENEKLFF
many,.,TRBJ2-3,TRBV28,TGTGCCAGCAGAGCCACCCACACGGATACGCAGTATTTT,CASRATHTDTQYF
many,.,TRBJ2-5,TRBV27,TGTGCCAGCAGCTGGAGAGAGACCCAGTACTTC,CASSWRETQYF
few,.,TRBJ1-3,TRBV29-1,TGCAGCGTCGAAAAACAGGGATCTGGAAACACCATATATTTT,CSVEKQGSGNTIYF
.,.,TRBJ2-3,TRBV20-1,TGCAGTGCTGGGGCGCAGTATTTT,CSAGAQYF
many,TRBD2,TRBJ2-1,TRBV2,TGTGCCAGCAGCCGGGGAGGGTGGAATGAGCAGTTCTTC,CASSRGGWNEQFF
.,TRBD2,TRBJ2-7,TRBV24-1,TGTGCCACCAGTGCAACGACTAGCGGGGGGTACGAGCAGTACTTC,CATSATTSGGYEQYF
many,.,TRBJ2-4,TRBV11-3,TGTGCCAGCAGCTTTTCGGCGGACAACATTCAGTACTTC,CASSFSADNIQYF
many,TRBD2,TRBJ2-1,TRBV20-1,TGCAGTGCTAGCGGGAGGTTCTCCTACAATGAGCAGTTCTTC,CSASGRFSYNEQFF
.,TRBD2,TRBJ2-1,TRBV5-1,TGCGCCAGCAGCTTGGCCCCGGGACTAGCTCACAATGAGCAGTTCTTC,CASSLAPGLAHNEQFF
many,.,TRBJ1-2,TRBV19,TGTGCCAGTAGTATCCCCCCCGGCAGGGGCTATGGCTACACCTTC,CASSIPPGRGYGYTF
many,.,TRBJ1-3,TRBV18,TGTGCCAGCTCACCAGGCTTTTCCTCTGGAAACACCATATATTTT,CASSPGFSSGNTIYF
many,.,TRBJ1-5,TRBV7-8,TGTGCCAGCAGCTTAGCGCGTTTTGGGGGTCAGCCCCAGCATTTT,CASSLARFGGQPQHF
many,TRBD1,TRBJ1-3,TRBV27,TGTGCCAGCAGTCCAAAACCGACAGGGTCTGGAAACACCATATATTTT,CASSPKPTGSGNTIYF
.,.,TRBJ1-5,TRBV27,TGTGCCAGCCAAAGGGGAGGTAGCAATCAGCCCCAGCATTTT,CASQRGGSNQPQHF
many,.,TRBJ1-4,TRBV12-3/TRBV12-4,TGTGCCAGCAGTTCGGGTGAGGGGAAACTGTTTTTT,CASSSGEGKLFF
.,.,TRBJ2-3,TRBV2,TGTGCCAGCAGTGAGAACAGGGGCACAGATACGCAGTATTTT,CASSENRGTDTQYF
many,.,TRBJ1-1,TRBV18,TGTGCCAGCTCACCAATAGGGCAAAGGAACACTGAAGCTTTCTTT,CASSPIGQRNTEAFF
many,TRBD2,TRBJ2-3,TRBV20-1,TGCAGTGCCAGAGGGCTAGCGGGAGTAGCAGATACGCAGTATTTT,CSARGLAGVADTQYF
many,.,TRBJ2-1,TRBV20-1,TGCAGTGCTAGGTTGCCAGGCGGTTCCTACAATGAGCAGTTCTTC,CSARLPGGSYNEQFF
.,.,TRBJ2-3,TRBV5-1,TGCGCCAGCAGCCCGGACTGGATCTCGCAGTATTTT,CASSPDWISQYF
many,.,TRBJ1-6,TRBV12-3/TRBV12-4,TGTGCCAGCAGGGTCGACAGGCGGGTTTCACCCCTCCACTTT,CASRVDRRVSPLHF
many,.,TRBJ1-1,TRBV27,TGTGCCAGCCGCGGTCGGATGAACACTGAAGCTTTCTTT,CASRGRMNTEAFF